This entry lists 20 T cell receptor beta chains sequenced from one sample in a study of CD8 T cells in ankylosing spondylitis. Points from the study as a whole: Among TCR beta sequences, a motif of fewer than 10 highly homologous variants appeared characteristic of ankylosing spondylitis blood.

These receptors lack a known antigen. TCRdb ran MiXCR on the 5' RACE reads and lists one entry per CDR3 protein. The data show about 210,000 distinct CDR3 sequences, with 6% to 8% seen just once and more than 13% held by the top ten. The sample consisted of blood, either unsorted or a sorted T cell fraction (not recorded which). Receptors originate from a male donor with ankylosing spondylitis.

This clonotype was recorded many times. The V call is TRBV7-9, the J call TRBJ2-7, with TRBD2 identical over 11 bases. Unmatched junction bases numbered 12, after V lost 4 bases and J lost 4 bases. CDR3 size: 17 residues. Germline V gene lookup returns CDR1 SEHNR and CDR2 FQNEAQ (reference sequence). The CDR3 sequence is CASSSFLAGGPRYEQYF. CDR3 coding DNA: TGTGCCAGCAGCTCTTTTTTAGCGGGAGGGCCTAGGTACGAGCAGTACTTC.

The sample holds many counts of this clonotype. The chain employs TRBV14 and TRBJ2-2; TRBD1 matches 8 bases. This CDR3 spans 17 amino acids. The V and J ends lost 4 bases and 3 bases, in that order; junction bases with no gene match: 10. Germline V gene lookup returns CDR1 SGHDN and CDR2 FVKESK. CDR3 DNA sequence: TGTGCCAGCAGCCGCCGAACAGGGGGAATGGACACCGGGGAGCTGTTTTTT. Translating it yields CASSRRTGGMDTGELFF.

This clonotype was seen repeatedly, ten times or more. CDR3 in DNA: TGCAGCGTTGAAGGAGCCCTTACGGCCGGGGAGCTGTTTTTT. Translation gives CSVEGALTAGELFF. This chain links TRBV29-1 with TRBJ2-2; no reliable D call. Germline V CDR1 and CDR2: SQVTM, ANQGSEA. The V end was cut by 1 base, the J end by 6 bases, with 12 bases between. The CDR3 extends over 14 amino acids.

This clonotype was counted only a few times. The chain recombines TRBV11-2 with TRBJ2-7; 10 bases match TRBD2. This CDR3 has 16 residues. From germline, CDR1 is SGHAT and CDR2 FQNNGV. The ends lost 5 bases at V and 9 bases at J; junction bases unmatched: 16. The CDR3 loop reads CASSAFRASGSNVQYF. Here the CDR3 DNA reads TGTGCCAGCAGCGCCTTTCGGGCTAGCGGGAGTAATGTGCAGTACTTC. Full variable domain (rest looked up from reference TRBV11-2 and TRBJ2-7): EAGVAQSPRYKIIEKRQSVAFWCNPISGHATLYWYQQILGQGPKLLIQFQNNGVVDDSQLPKDRFSAERLKGVDSTLKIQPAKLEDSAVYLCASSAFRASGSNVQYFGPGTRLTVT.

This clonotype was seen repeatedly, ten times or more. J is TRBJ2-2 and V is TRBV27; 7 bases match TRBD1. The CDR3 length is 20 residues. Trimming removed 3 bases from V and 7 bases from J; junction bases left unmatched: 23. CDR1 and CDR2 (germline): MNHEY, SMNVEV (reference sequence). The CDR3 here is CASSFSLGRQGVKRGGELFF. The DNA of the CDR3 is TGTGCCAGCAGTTTTTCCTTGGGGCGACAGGGAGTTAAAAGGGGCGGGGAGCTGTTTTTT.

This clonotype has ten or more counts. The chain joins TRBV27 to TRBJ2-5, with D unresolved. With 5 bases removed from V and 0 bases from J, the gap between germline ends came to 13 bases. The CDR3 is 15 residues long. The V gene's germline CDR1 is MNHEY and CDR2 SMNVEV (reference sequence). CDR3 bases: TGTGCCAGCAGTCCGCACGACGCGGACCAAGAGACCCAGTACTTC. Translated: CASSPHDADQETQYF.

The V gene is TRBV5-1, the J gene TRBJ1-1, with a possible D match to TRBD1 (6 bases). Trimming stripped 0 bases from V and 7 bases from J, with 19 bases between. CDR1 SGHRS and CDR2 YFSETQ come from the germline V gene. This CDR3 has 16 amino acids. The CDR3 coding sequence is TGCGCCAGCAGCTTGGGGCTACAGGGAATTAGAAGTGAAGCTTTCTTT. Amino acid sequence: CASSLGLQGIRSEAFF.

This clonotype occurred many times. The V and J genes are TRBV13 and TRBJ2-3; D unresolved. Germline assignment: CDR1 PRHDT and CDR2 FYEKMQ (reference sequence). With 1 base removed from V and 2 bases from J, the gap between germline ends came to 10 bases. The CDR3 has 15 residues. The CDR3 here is CASSLEQRATDTQYF. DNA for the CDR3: TGTGCCAGCAGCTTAGAGCAGCGAGCCACAGATACGCAGTATTTT.

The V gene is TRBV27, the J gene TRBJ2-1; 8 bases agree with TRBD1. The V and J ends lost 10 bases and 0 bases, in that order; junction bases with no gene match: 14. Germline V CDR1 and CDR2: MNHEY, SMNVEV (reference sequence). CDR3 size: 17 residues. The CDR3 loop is CATTRGPGASSYNEQFF. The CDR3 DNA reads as TGTGCCACCACCAGGGGGCCGGGCGCGAGCTCCTACAATGAGCAGTTCTTC.

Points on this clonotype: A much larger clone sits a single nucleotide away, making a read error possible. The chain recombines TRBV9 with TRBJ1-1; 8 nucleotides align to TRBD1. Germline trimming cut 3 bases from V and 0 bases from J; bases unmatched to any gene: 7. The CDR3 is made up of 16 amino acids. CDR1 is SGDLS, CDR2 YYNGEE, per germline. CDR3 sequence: CASSGRDRKMNTEAFF. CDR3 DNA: TGTGCCAGCAGCGGCAGGGACAGGAAGATGAACACTGAAGCTTTCTTT.

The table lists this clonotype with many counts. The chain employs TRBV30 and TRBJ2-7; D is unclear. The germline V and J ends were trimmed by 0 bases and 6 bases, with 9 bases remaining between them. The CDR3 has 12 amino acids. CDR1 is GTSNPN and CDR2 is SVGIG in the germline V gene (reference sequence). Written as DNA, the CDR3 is TGTGCCTGGAGTGTAGACATCGCCGAGCAGTACTTC. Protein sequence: CAWSVDIAEQYF.

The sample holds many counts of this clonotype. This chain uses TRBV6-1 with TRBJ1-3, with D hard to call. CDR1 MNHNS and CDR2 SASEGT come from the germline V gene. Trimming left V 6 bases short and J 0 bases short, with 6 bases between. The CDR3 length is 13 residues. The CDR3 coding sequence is TGTGCCAGCAGGTCCGGCTCTGGAAACACCATATATTTT. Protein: CASRSGSGNTIYF.

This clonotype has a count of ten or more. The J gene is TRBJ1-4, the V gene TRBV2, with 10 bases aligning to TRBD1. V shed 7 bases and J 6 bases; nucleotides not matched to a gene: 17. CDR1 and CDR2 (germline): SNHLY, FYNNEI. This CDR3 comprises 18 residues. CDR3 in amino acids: CASTFPGQGIVLDEKLFF. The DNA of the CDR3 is TGTGCCAGCACATTCCCGGGACAGGGGATAGTATTGGATGAAAAACTGTTTTTT. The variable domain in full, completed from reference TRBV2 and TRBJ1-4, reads EPEVTQTPSHQVTQMGQEVILRCVPISNHLYFYWYRQILGQKVEFLVSFYNNEISEKSEIFDDQFSVERPDGSNFTLKIRSTKLEDSAMYFCASTFPGQGIVLDEKLFFGSGTQLSVL.

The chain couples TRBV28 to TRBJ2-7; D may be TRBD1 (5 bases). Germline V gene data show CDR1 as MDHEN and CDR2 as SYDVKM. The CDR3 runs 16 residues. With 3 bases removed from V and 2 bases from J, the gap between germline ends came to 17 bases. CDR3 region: CASSFKHNTGTYEQYF. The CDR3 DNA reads TGTGCCAGCAGTTTCAAACACAACACAGGAACCTACGAGCAGTACTTC.

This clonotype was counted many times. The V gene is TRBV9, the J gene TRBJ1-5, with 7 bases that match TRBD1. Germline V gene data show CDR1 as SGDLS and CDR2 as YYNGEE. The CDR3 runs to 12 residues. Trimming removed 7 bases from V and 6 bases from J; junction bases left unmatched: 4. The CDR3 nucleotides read TGTGCCAGCGGTACAGGGGTTCAGCCCCAGCATTTT. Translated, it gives CASGTGVQPQHF.

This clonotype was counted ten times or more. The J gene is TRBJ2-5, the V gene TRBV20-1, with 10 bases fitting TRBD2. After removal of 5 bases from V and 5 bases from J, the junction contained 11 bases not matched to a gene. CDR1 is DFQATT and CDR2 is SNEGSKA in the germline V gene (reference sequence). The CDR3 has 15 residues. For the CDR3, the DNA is TGCAGTGCTTCAAAGCGGGAGGGCCTCTGGGAGACCCAGTACTTC. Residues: CSASKREGLWETQYF.

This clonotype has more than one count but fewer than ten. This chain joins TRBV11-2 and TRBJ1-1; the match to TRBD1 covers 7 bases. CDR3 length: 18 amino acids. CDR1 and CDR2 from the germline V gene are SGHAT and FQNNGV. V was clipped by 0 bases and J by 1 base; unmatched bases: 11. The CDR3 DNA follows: TGTGCCAGCAGCTTAGATAGGAGGGAGGGGGCGCCGAACACTGAAGCTTTCTTT. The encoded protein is CASSLDRREGAPNTEAFF.

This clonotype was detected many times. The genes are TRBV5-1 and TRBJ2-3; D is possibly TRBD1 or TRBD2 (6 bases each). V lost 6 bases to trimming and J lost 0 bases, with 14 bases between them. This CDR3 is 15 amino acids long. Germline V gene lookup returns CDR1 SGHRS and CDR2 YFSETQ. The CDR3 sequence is CASKGGGFSTDTQYF. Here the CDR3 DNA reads TGCGCCAGCAAGGGGGGAGGATTTAGCACAGATACGCAGTATTTT.

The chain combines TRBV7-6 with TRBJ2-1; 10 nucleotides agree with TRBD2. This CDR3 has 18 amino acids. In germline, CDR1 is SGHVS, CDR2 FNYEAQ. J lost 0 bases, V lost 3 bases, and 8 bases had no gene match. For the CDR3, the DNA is TGTGCCAGCAGCTTTAGAAATAGCGGGGGGAGCTCCTACAATGAGCAGTTCTTC. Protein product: CASSFRNSGGSSYNEQFF.

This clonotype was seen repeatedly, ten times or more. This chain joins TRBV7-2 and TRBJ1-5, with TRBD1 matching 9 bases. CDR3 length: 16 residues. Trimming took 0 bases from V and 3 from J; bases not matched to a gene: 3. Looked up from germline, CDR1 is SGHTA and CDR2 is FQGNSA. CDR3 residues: CASSLAGQGTNQPQHF. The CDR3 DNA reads TGTGCCAGCAGCTTAGCGGGACAGGGAACCAATCAGCCCCAGCATTTT.